The 31 T cell receptor beta chains listed next were all sequenced from one sample in a study of T cell responses to AZD1222 COVID-19 vaccine. Produced via immunoSEQ multiplex PCR; TCRdb's table is partial and in-frame only. The data hold about 97,000 clones, with over 75% observed a single time. The input for sequencing was peripheral blood, taken on day 0 of AZD1222 vaccination. These receptors were obtained from an adult in good health.

The V gene is TRBV7-6, the J gene TRBJ1-3, with a possible D match to TRBD1 (5 bases). CDR3 size: 16 residues. V was clipped by 0 bases and J by 0 bases, with 9 bases between them. Germline CDR1 and CDR2: SGHVS and FNYEAQ. CDR3 nucleotide sequence: TGTGCCAGCAGCTTAGCGGCACAGGTCTCTGGAAACACCATATATTTT. Encoded protein: CASSLAAQVSGNTIYF.

This clone occurred once. The genes are TRBV14 and TRBJ2-5, with a weak D call TRBD1 (5 bases). V was cut by 1 base and J by 2 bases, with 8 bases left in between. Germline V gene data show CDR1 as SGHDN and CDR2 as FVKESK. The CDR3 consists of 14 residues. CDR3 in DNA: TGTGCCAGCAGCCAAGTCCGGACACAAGAGACCCAGTACTTC. It is translated as CASSQVRTQETQYF.

To note about this clone: Additional DNA sequences in this sample encode the identical CDR3. The genes are TRBV29-1 and TRBJ1-5; 7 positions match TRBD1. Germline V gives CDR1 SQVTM, CDR2 ANQGSEA. Trimming removed 3 bases from V and 0 bases from J; junction bases left unmatched: 2. This CDR3 is 14 amino acids long. The CDR3: CSVETGNSNQPQHF. CDR3 nucleotides: TGCAGCGTTGAGACAGGGAATAGCAATCAGCCCCAGCATTTT.

The rearrangement joins TRBV7-3 to TRBJ1-3, with D uncertain. Germline V lookup: CDR1 SGHTA, CDR2 FQGTGA. Trimming cost V 2 bases and J 2 bases, with 4 bases left between them. The CDR3 totals 13 residues. The CDR3 loop reads CASSLAAGNTIYF. The DNA for the CDR3 is TGTGCCAGCAGCTTAGCAGCTGGAAACACCATATATTTT. Together with reference TRBV7-3 and TRBJ1-3, the CDR3 gives the full variable domain: GAGVSQTPSNKVTEKGKYVELRCDPISGHTALYWYRQSLGQGPEFLIYFQGTGAADDSGLPNDRFFAVRPEGSVSTLKIQRTERGDSAVYLCASSLAAGNTIYFGEGSWLTVV.

As for this clone: This sample also contains other DNA sequences that code for the same CDR3. The chain links TRBV28 to TRBJ1-5; tentatively, D is TRBD1 (5 bases). The V gene's germline CDR1 is MDHEN and CDR2 SYDVKM. Trimming removed 7 bases at V and 4 bases at J, with 14 bases between. This CDR3 region has 14 residues. CDR3 residues: CASTDRGRNQPQHF. In nucleotides, the CDR3 is TGTGCCAGCACCGATCGGGGCCGGAATCAGCCCCAGCATTTT.

In the case of this clone: The sample contains more than one DNA sequence encoding this CDR3. The chain links TRBV6-5 to TRBJ2-2; 7 bases align to TRBD2. CDR1 MNHEY and CDR2 SVGAGI come from the germline V gene. The length of the CDR3 is 15 residues. V was pared by 6 bases and J by 0 bases, with 4 bases of the junction left unmatched. CDR3 coding DNA: TGTGCCAGCAGACCCCGGGGGGCGAACACCGGGGAGCTGTTTTTT. Translating it yields CASRPRGANTGELFF.

V and J are TRBV28 and TRBJ1-2, with D possibly being TRBD1 (5 bases). V lost 7 bases to trimming and J lost 8 bases, with 17 bases between them. Germline CDR1 is MDHEN and CDR2 is SYDVKM. The CDR3 sequence is 13 residues long. CDR3 nucleotide sequence: TGTGCCAGCACCATCCCGGGGGGGTACGGCTACACCTTC. Its protein product is CASTIPGGYGYTF.

This chain uses TRBV7-9 with TRBJ2-1, with 7 bases aligning to TRBD1. V lost 3 bases, J lost 7 bases, and 12 bases stayed unmatched. CDR1 SEHNR and CDR2 FQNEAQ come from the germline V gene (reference sequence). The CDR3 has 16 residues. The CDR3 loop is CASSFRGGGFENEQFF. DNA of the CDR3: TGTGCCAGCAGCTTTCGAGGGGGCGGATTTGAGAATGAGCAGTTCTTC. Full variable domain (rest looked up from reference TRBV7-9 and TRBJ2-1): DTGVSQNPRHKITKRGQNVTFRCDPISEHNRLYWYRQTLGQGPEFLTYFQNEAQLEKSRLLSDRFSAERPKGSFSTLEIQRTEQGDSAMYLCASSFRGGGFENEQFFGPGTRLTVL.

This clone was recorded only once. This rearrangement joins TRBV7-9 to TRBJ2-3, with no clear D. The CDR3 contains 14 residues. The V end lost 1 base, the J end lost 2 bases, and 7 bases lay between the germline ends. Germline V gene sequence: CDR1 SEHNR, CDR2 FQNEAQ (reference sequence). The CDR3 sequence: CASSLGHHTDTQYF. CDR3 DNA sequence: TGTGCCAGCAGCTTAGGACACCACACAGATACGCAGTATTTT.

CDR3 DNA sequence: TGTGCCAGCAGCCCCTGGACTAGCGGGGCTAATGAGCAGTTCTTC. Amino acids: CASSPWTSGANEQFF. The J gene is TRBJ2-1, the V gene TRBV3-1 (or the pseudogene TRBV3-2), with 12 bases identical to TRBD2. The germline CDR1 and CDR2 sequences are LGHDT and YNNKEL (reference sequence). This CDR3 contains 15 residues. The V gene end was trimmed by 4 bases and the J gene end by 7 bases; junction bases not matched to a gene: 5.

V usage is TRBV6-4 and J usage is TRBJ2-2; the D gene is possibly TRBD1 (5 bases). Germline V gene data show CDR1 as MRHNA and CDR2 as SNTAGT. V lost 2 bases and J 6 bases, leaving 13 bases between the germline ends. CDR3 length equals 15 residues. The CDR3 loop is CASSDQAGQAGELFF. The CDR3 nucleotides are TGTGCCAGCAGTGACCAGGCAGGGCAGGCCGGGGAGCTGTTTTTT.

V usage is TRBV18 and J usage is TRBJ1-2; TRBD1 matches at 9 bases. In germline, CDR1 is KGHSH, CDR2 LQKENI. The CDR3 runs to 15 residues. J gave up 7 bases and V 5 bases, and 11 bases lay outside the gene matches. The CDR3 DNA follows: TGTGCCAGCTCAACGGACAGGGGTTCCCTCCTTGGCTACACCTTC. It translates to CASSTDRGSLLGYTF.

This clone appeared once. This chain uses TRBV14 with TRBJ1-5; TRBD1 matches 8 bases. The CDR3 is 13 amino acids. In germline, CDR1 is SGHDN, CDR2 FVKESK. Trimming removed 5 bases from V and 6 bases from J; junction bases left unmatched: 3. CDR3 sequence reads: CASSMTGVQPQHF. CDR3 coding DNA: TGTGCCAGCAGCATGACAGGGGTTCAGCCCCAGCATTTT.

A remark on this clone: This may arise from a read error, as a much more abundant clone is one base away. Within the sample, other DNA sequences also encode this same CDR3. V gene TRBV6-2 or TRBV6-3 combines with J gene TRBJ1-2, with TRBD1 as a possible D gene (6 bases). The CDR3 length is 12 residues. CDR1 is MNHEY and CDR2 is SVGEGT in the germline V gene. The chain's CDR3 is CASSGQNYGYTF. The CDR3 coding sequence is TGCGCCAGCAGCGGACAGAACTATGGCTACACCTTC.

The chain is built from TRBV7-9 and TRBJ2-3, with D maybe TRBD2 (5 bases). V gave up 4 bases and J gave up 2 bases, with 19 bases separating them. The CDR3 length is 17 residues. Germline V gene lookup returns CDR1 SEHNR and CDR2 FQNEAQ (reference sequence). Here the CDR3 reads CASSSGGSGDYTDTQYF. CDR3 DNA: TGTGCCAGCAGCTCCGGTGGGAGCGGAGATTACACAGATACGCAGTATTTT.

The V gene is TRBV24-1, the J gene TRBJ1-5; TRBD1 might be the D (5 bases). V was pared by 6 bases and J by 2 bases, with 10 bases between. Germline CDR1 KGHDR, CDR2 SFDVKD. CDR3 length: 14 amino acids. The CDR3 DNA reads TGTGCCACCAGTCCGGGGGTTGGCAATCAGCCCCAGCATTTT. Its protein is CATSPGVGNQPQHF.

The chain links TRBV3-1 (or the pseudogene TRBV3-2) to TRBJ1-3; TRBD1 is a possible D gene (5 bases). CDR1 LGHDT and CDR2 YNNKEL come from the germline V gene (reference sequence). Trimming pared 3 bases from V and 1 base from J, leaving 10 bases between. The CDR3 runs to 15 residues. This chain's CDR3 is CASSHRGGSGNTIYF. The CDR3 coding sequence is TGTGCCAGCAGCCATAGGGGAGGATCTGGAAACACCATATATTTT.

The V call is TRBV5-4, the J call TRBJ1-2, with D possibly matching TRBD1 (5 bases). This CDR3 has 15 amino acids. Trimming stripped 0 bases from V and 0 bases from J, with 9 bases between. The germline CDR1 and CDR2 sequences are SGHNT and YYREEE (reference sequence). The CDR3 loop is CASSLVRAANYGYTF. The CDR3 nucleotides read TGTGCCAGCAGCTTGGTCAGGGCAGCTAACTATGGCTACACCTTC.

The V and J genes are TRBV28 and TRBJ1-1; D is possibly TRBD1 (5 bases). Trimming shortened V by 8 bases and J by 12 bases, and 16 bases separated the two germline ends. The length of the CDR3 is 11 residues. CDR1 MDHEN and CDR2 SYDVKM come from the germline V gene. In DNA, the CDR3 is TGTGCCAGCTTTCAGGGATTGAAGACTTTCTTT. The encoded protein is CASFQGLKTFF.

This clone was observed a few times. The rearrangement joins TRBV6-2 or TRBV6-3 to TRBJ1-6; 7 bases align to TRBD1. The germline V gene encodes CDR1 MNHEY and CDR2 SVGEGT. V lost 5 bases and J lost 7; bases outside the gene matches: 5. CDR3 length equals 14 residues. The DNA for the CDR3 is TGTGCCAGCAGTCGGACAGGACTCAATTCACCCCTCCACTTT. As protein: CASSRTGLNSPLHF.

This clone was counted between two and nine times. The V and J genes are TRBV5-4 and TRBJ2-7; D might be TRBD2 (6 bases). The length of the CDR3 is 15 residues. CDR1 and CDR2 (germline): SGHNT, YYREEE (reference sequence). Trimming removed 5 bases at V and 0 bases at J, with 15 bases between. CDR3 region: CASRPDLALSYEQYF. CDR3 DNA sequence: TGTGCCAGCAGGCCGGACCTAGCGCTCTCCTACGAGCAGTACTTC.

V gene TRBV2 combines with J gene TRBJ2-7; TRBD1 agrees at 9 bases. The CDR3 runs 14 residues. V was clipped by 6 bases and J by 5 bases; unmatched bases: 8. Germline V gives CDR1 SNHLY, CDR2 FYNNEI. CDR3 in DNA: TGTGCCAGCAGAGGCCCGGGACAGGGAAACGAGCAGTACTTC. Translated, it gives CASRGPGQGNEQYF.

This clone was seen only once. This chain joins TRBV6-5 and TRBJ2-1, with 13 bases aligning to TRBD2. The CDR3 is 15 residues long. V lost 5 bases to trimming and J lost 8 bases; unmatched junction nucleotides: 6. Per germline, CDR1 MNHEY and CDR2 SVGAGI. DNA for the CDR3: TGTGCCAGCAGTCCTACTAGCGGGGGGGCGGATGAGCAGTTCTTC. Its protein product is CASSPTSGGADEQFF.

The V and J genes are TRBV18 and TRBJ2-3, with 12 bases identical to TRBD1. The CDR3 is made up of 17 amino acids. J was trimmed by 5 bases and V by 3 bases; bases with no gene match: 9. The germline V gene has CDR1 KGHSH and CDR2 LQKENI. In DNA, the CDR3 is TGTGCCAGCTCACCCAAAACGGGACAGGGGGCGAGAGATACGCAGTATTTT. Its translation is CASSPKTGQGARDTQYF.

The V gene is TRBV7-2, the J gene TRBJ1-2; D not certain. Trimming cost V 6 bases and J 4 bases, with 15 bases left between them. CDR1 SGHTA and CDR2 FQGNSA come from the germline V gene. The CDR3 covers 14 residues. CDR3 region: CASRPSGGFYGYTF. The CDR3 DNA reads as TGTGCCAGCAGACCATCGGGAGGTTTCTATGGCTACACCTTC.

V and J are TRBV9 and TRBJ2-3; 7 nucleotides align to TRBD1. Unmatched junction bases numbered 9, after V lost 2 bases and J lost 3 bases. The CDR3 spans 16 residues. The germline gives CDR1 SGDLS, CDR2 YYNGEE. The chain's CDR3 is CASSVRVGTATDTQYF. In DNA, the CDR3 is TGTGCCAGCAGCGTCCGCGTCGGGACAGCAACAGATACGCAGTATTTT.

The gene calls are TRBV7-3 and TRBJ2-2, with 7 bases fitting TRBD1. Germline V gene sequence: CDR1 SGHTA, CDR2 FQGTGA. The CDR3 is 15 residues long. V was pared by 4 bases and J by 3 bases, with 5 bases of the junction left unmatched. CDR3 protein: CASSSQGMDTGELFF. The DNA for the CDR3 is TGTGCCAGCAGCTCACAGGGGATGGACACCGGGGAGCTGTTTTTT.

This clone has just one count. The chain is built from TRBV6-2 or TRBV6-3 and TRBJ2-5; D uncertain. CDR1 is MNHEY, CDR2 SVGEGT, per germline. The CDR3 has 16 residues. V was pared by 2 bases and J by 2 bases, with 15 bases between. CDR3 DNA: TGTGCCAGCAGTTACGATCGACGCACGTCTCAAGAGACCCAGTACTTC. It codes for CASSYDRRTSQETQYF.

J is TRBJ2-2 and V is TRBV19, with D possibly being TRBD1 (5 bases). Looked up from germline, CDR1 is LNHDA and CDR2 is SQIVND (reference sequence). Between the trimmed V and J ends, which lost 5 bases and 4 bases, there was a span of 11 bases. The CDR3 runs 14 residues. CDR3 DNA: TGTGCCAGTAGTGTAGGGGCCACCACCGGGGAGCTGTTTTTT. It encodes CASSVGATTGELFF.

This chain connects TRBV18 to TRBJ1-5; the match to TRBD1 covers 9 bases. The length of the CDR3 is 16 residues. CDR1 is KGHSH, CDR2 LQKENI, per germline. The J segment lost 3 bases and the V segment lost 4 bases, leaving 7 bases of the junction unmatched. The CDR3, as DNA: TGTGCCAGCTCACGACCGGGACAGGGCTTCAATCAGCCCCAGCATTTT. It is translated as CASSRPGQGFNQPQHF.

The chain uses TRBV18 and TRBJ2-1; possible D gene TRBD2, 7 bases. The CDR3 consists of 15 residues. Trimming removed 3 bases at V and 2 bases at J, with 11 bases between. Germline V CDR1 and CDR2: KGHSH, LQKENI. CDR3 in amino acids: CASSPGGGPYNEQFF. CDR3 DNA: TGTGCCAGCTCACCTGGGGGGGGCCCCTACAATGAGCAGTTCTTC.